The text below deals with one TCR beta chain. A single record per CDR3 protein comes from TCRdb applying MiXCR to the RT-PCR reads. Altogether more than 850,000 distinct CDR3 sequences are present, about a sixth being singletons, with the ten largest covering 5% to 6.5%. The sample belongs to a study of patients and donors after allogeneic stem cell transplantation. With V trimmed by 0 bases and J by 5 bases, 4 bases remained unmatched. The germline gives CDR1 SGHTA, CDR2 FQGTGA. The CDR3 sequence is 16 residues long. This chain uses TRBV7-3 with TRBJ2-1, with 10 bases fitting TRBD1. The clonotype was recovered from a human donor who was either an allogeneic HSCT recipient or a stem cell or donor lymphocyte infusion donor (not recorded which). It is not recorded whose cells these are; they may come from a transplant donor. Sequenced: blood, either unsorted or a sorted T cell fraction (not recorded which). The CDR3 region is CASSLTGDRGHNEQFF. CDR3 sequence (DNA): TGTGCCAGCAGCTTAACGGGGGACAGGGGTCACAATGAGCAGTTCTTC.